The 15 T cell receptor beta chains in this list originate from one sample, sequenced in a study of blood T cells in healthy people across ages. With a J-beta primer mix and a sample-barcoded 5' primer, a second PCR ran about 6 to 11 cycles. TCRdb re-analysed the 5' RACE reads in MiXCR, keeping a single row per CDR3 protein. The repertoire holds 600,000 to 650,000 distinct CDR3 sequences, with roughly three fifths as singletons. Source material: blood. The receptors shown here come from a man aged 60 to 75 in good health.

This chain joins TRBV6-5 and TRBJ1-1; D is ambiguous. The CDR3 has 15 amino acids. CDR1 and CDR2 from the germline V gene are MNHEY and SVGAGI. Trimming left V 0 bases short and J 5 bases short, with 13 bases between. The CDR3 protein is CASSYSLVSGTEAFF. CDR3 bases: TGTGCCAGCAGTTACTCGTTGGTTTCTGGTACTGAAGCTTTCTTT.

The table lists this clonotype with a few counts. V usage is TRBV7-2 and J usage is TRBJ2-5, with a possible D match to TRBD1 (5 bases). Germline CDR1 and CDR2: SGHTA and FQGNSA. V was shortened by 2 bases and J by 4 bases, with 11 bases between the two germline ends. This CDR3 has 14 amino acids. The CDR3 loop is CASSLMGRGETQYF. In nucleotides, the CDR3 is TGTGCCAGCAGCTTAATGGGAAGGGGAGAGACCCAGTACTTC.

Concerning this clonotype: A much bigger clone sits one base away, suggesting this may be a read error. J is TRBJ2-2 and V is TRBV11-2; tentative D call: TRBD1 (7 bases). The CDR3 contains 14 residues. Germline CDR1 is SGHAT and CDR2 is FQNNGV. Here the CDR3 reads CASKGQLNTGGLFF. CDR3 bases: TGTGCCAGCAAGGGACAGCTTAACACCGGGGGGCTGTTTTTT.

The chain links TRBV10-3 to TRBJ1-2; D is possibly TRBD1 (5 bases). CDR3 length: 13 residues. Between the trimmed V and J ends, which lost 7 bases and 5 bases, there was a span of 14 bases. Germline lookup yields CDR1 ENHRY and CDR2 SYGVKD. CDR3 region: CAITRGTEYGYTF. Here the CDR3 DNA reads TGTGCCATCACCCGAGGGACGGAGTATGGCTACACCTTC.

CDR3 sequence: CATGEPNTDTQYF. In DNA form, the CDR3 reads TGTGCCACAGGTGAACCGAATACAGATACGCAGTATTTT. The chain has TRBV24-1 and TRBJ2-3; D gene uncertain. Trimming shortened V by 10 bases and J by 3 bases, and 13 bases separated the two germline ends. The CDR3 contains 13 residues. The germline V gene encodes CDR1 KGHDR and CDR2 SFDVKD.

Only a few counts were recorded for this clonotype. This chain connects TRBV15 to TRBJ2-5, with no clear D. Trimming took off 0 bases at V and 2 bases at J, with 10 bases between the two ends. Per germline, CDR1 LNHNV and CDR2 YYDKDF (reference sequence). This CDR3 contains 15 residues. CDR3 region: CATSRDLTLQETQYF. As DNA, the CDR3 is TGTGCCACCAGCAGAGATTTGACCCTACAAGAGACCCAGTACTTC.

The V and J genes are TRBV12-3 or TRBV12-4 and TRBJ1-6; TRBD1 matches 12 bases. J lost 8 bases, V lost 6 bases, and 5 bases had no gene match. This CDR3 region has 15 residues. Here the CDR3 DNA reads TGTGCCAGCAGGCGGGGACAGGGGGCATATTCACCCCTCCACTTT. Translating gives CASRRGQGAYSPLHF.

The chain employs TRBV5-1 and TRBJ2-4; D ambiguous. This CDR3 region has 17 residues. The germline V and J ends were trimmed by 8 bases and 6 bases, with 27 bases remaining between them. The germline gives CDR1 SGHRS, CDR2 YFSETQ. In DNA form, the CDR3 reads TGCGCCAGTAGCCCAGGCTCTGGGTCAACTTCCACAAACATTCAGTACTTC. Its protein product is CASSPGSGSTSTNIQYF.

The chain couples TRBV5-1 to TRBJ2-5, with 12 bases that match TRBD2. This CDR3 has 15 amino acids. Germline CDR1 reads SGHRS; CDR2 reads YFSETQ. V lost 4 bases and J lost 2; bases outside the gene matches: 3. CDR3: CASSMTSGGQETQYF. The CDR3 DNA follows: TGCGCCAGCAGCATGACTAGCGGGGGACAAGAGACCCAGTACTTC.

This clonotype was picked up a small number of times. The chain joins TRBV29-1 to TRBJ2-5; D remains unclear. The ends were cut back, 6 bases at V and 5 bases at J, with 10 bases in the middle. This CDR3 spans 11 amino acids. Germline CDR1 reads SQVTM; CDR2 reads ANQGSEA. The CDR3 DNA sequence: TGCAGCGTCACGGTGGGGGAGACCCAGTACTTC. Translated, it gives CSVTVGETQYF. The full variable domain, its missing parts supplied by reference TRBV29-1 and TRBJ2-5, is SAVISQKPSRDICQRGTSLTIQCQVDSQVTMMFWYRQQPGQSLTLIATANQGSEATYESGFVIDKFPISRPNLTFSTLTVSNMSPEDSSIYLCSVTVGETQYFGPGTRLLVL.

V gene TRBV7-9 combines with J gene TRBJ2-6; possible D gene TRBD2, 6 bases. This CDR3 has 14 residues. Germline loops: CDR1 SEHNR, CDR2 FQNEAQ (reference sequence). With 3 bases removed from V and 8 bases from J, the gap between germline ends came to 11 bases. CDR3 sequence: CASSFGTGSNVLTF. The CDR3, as DNA: TGTGCCAGCAGCTTTGGGACTGGATCCAACGTCCTGACTTTC.

This chain links TRBV20-1 with TRBJ1-6; D not certain. Trimming shortened V by 0 bases and J by 6 bases, and 9 bases separated the two germline ends. This CDR3 is 14 amino acids long. Germline V lookup: CDR1 DFQATT, CDR2 SNEGSKA (reference sequence). CDR3 DNA: TGCAGTGCTAGAGAGGAGGGCCCTAATTCACCCCTCCACTTT. Its translation: CSAREEGPNSPLHF.

The chain couples TRBV12-3 or TRBV12-4 to TRBJ2-7; weak D call: TRBD2 (6 bases). V was pared by 7 bases and J by 0 bases, with 13 bases between. The CDR3 spans 14 residues. The CDR3 protein is CASTPTSSSYEQYF. For the CDR3, the DNA is TGTGCCAGCACCCCCACTAGCAGCTCCTACGAGCAGTACTTC.

This clonotype was picked up a small number of times. The chain joins TRBV7-2 to TRBJ2-7; 11 bases agree with TRBD2. The CDR3 has 14 amino acids. V gave up 6 bases and J gave up 11 bases; unmatched junction bases: 12. The germline CDR1 and CDR2 sequences are SGHTA and FQGNSA. CDR3: CASSSLAGAVPKYF. CDR3 bases: TGTGCCAGCAGTTCACTAGCGGGGGCCGTTCCAAAGTACTTC.

The rearrangement uses TRBV9 and TRBJ2-7; D call uncertain. Germline CDR1 SGDLS, CDR2 YYNGEE. Trimming stripped 0 bases from V and 0 bases from J, with 10 bases between. This CDR3 region has 15 residues. This CDR3 is CASSVGPDLSYEQYF. In DNA, the CDR3 is TGTGCCAGCAGCGTAGGACCGGACCTCTCCTACGAGCAGTACTTC.